A selection of T cell receptor beta chains follows, all from one sample in a study of read filtering for tumor transcriptome and immune sequencing. Using its own MiXCR run on the reads, TCRdb lists one record per CDR3 protein. The repertoire has approximately 140,000 distinct CDR3 sequences, over 10% of them found once; the top ten carry 7.5% to 9.5%. The sequenced sample consisted of a population of CD138-negative cells sorted from bone marrow. The receptors were gathered from a donor at least 40 years old with multiple myeloma. CDR3s include the opening cysteine and the closing phenylalanine or tryptophan. The order of the fields is V gene, D gene, J gene, clone size, CDR3 DNA, CDR3 protein. D genes are given only for firm matches. Size is omitted from some rows. Given values are once, few, many or a class for expanded clones.

v_gene: TRBV3-1
d_gene: TRBD2
j_gene: TRBJ2-1
abundance: many
CDR3nt: TGTGCCAGCAGCCAGGAGATAGCGGGAGCCGGCGAGCAGTTCTTC
CDR3aa: CASSQEIAGAGEQFF

v_gene: TRBV20-1
d_gene: .
j_gene: TRBJ2-3
abundance: many
CDR3nt: TGCAGTGCCAACAAGGGATCTACGGATACGCAGTATTTT
CDR3aa: CSANKGSTDTQYF

v_gene: TRBV10-2
d_gene: .
j_gene: TRBJ2-7
abundance: many
CDR3nt: TGCGCCAGCAGTGAGTCGCCATACTTGGTCGTAGGGGAGCAGTACTTC
CDR3aa: CASSESPYLVVGEQYF

v_gene: TRBV14
d_gene: TRBD2
j_gene: TRBJ2-1
abundance: many
CDR3nt: TGTGCCAGCAGCCAAGGAGCCCTAGCGGGAGGGTGGTTCTTC
CDR3aa: CASSQGALAGGWFF

v_gene: TRBV2
d_gene: .
j_gene: TRBJ1-4
abundance: many
CDR3nt: TGTGCCAGCACGCGGGACGAGGAAAAACTGTTTTTT
CDR3aa: CASTRDEEKLFF

v_gene: TRBV29-1
d_gene: .
j_gene: TRBJ2-3
abundance: many
CDR3nt: TGCAGCGTCCGCACCGGGACTAGCACAGATACGCAGTATTTT
CDR3aa: CSVRTGTSTDTQYF

v_gene: TRBV5-1
d_gene: .
j_gene: TRBJ2-1
abundance: many
CDR3nt: TGCGCCAGCAGCCCGTTAGGCCCAGGGGCCTACAATGAGCAGTTCTTC
CDR3aa: CASSPLGPGAYNEQFF

v_gene: TRBV30
d_gene: .
j_gene: TRBJ1-1
abundance: many
CDR3nt: TGTGCCTGGATGAACAGACAGACTGAAGCTTTCTTT
CDR3aa: CAWMNRQTEAFF

v_gene: TRBV3-1
d_gene: TRBD2
j_gene: TRBJ2-1
abundance: .
CDR3nt: TGTGCCAGCAGCCAACAAGCGGGGCCGAGGGGTGGGCAGTTCTTC
CDR3aa: CASSQQAGPRGGQFF

v_gene: TRBV27
d_gene: TRBD1
j_gene: TRBJ1-2
abundance: few
CDR3nt: TGTGCCAGCAGTTTAGGCCAGGGGGGTATCGACTATGACTACACATTC
CDR3aa: CASSLGQGGIDYDYTF

v_gene: TRBV10-3
d_gene: .
j_gene: TRBJ2-1
abundance: many
CDR3nt: TGTGCCATCATGAGTGGGGCTGAGCAGTTCTTC
CDR3aa: CAIMSGAEQFF

v_gene: TRBV4-1
d_gene: .
j_gene: TRBJ1-5
abundance: .
CDR3nt: TGCGCCAGCAGCCGAGATCTAAGGGGCCTCAGTCAGCCCCAGCTTTTT
CDR3aa: CASSRDLRGLSQPQLF

v_gene: TRBV7-7
d_gene: TRBD1
j_gene: TRBJ2-2
abundance: many
CDR3nt: TGTGCCAGCAAACCGGGACAGGGGGACACCGGGGAGCTGTTTTTT
CDR3aa: CASKPGQGDTGELFF

v_gene: TRBV11-1
d_gene: .
j_gene: TRBJ1-4
abundance: many
CDR3nt: TGTGCCAGCAGCTCCGGGGAGACTAATGAAAAACTGTTTTTT
CDR3aa: CASSSGETNEKLFF

v_gene: TRBV2
d_gene: .
j_gene: TRBJ1-2
abundance: many
CDR3nt: TGTGCCAGCAGTGAACTCTCCCGAACTCAGCGGTTCTATGGCTACACCTTC
CDR3aa: CASSELSRTQRFYGYTF

v_gene: TRBV20-1
d_gene: TRBD1
j_gene: TRBJ2-7
abundance: many
CDR3nt: TGCAGTGCCGGGGACAGGGGGTACGAGCAGTACTTC
CDR3aa: CSAGDRGYEQYF